The table lists the clone carrying this TCR beta chain with a few counts. This sample was taken from a study of T-cell reconstitution after alpha-beta-depleted transplantation in children. CDR3 size: 16 residues. V lost 4 bases, J lost 1 base, and 9 bases stayed unmatched. Germline V gene sequence: CDR1 SGHDT, CDR2 YYEEEE. The authors prepared the TCRbeta library with unique molecular identifiers. One entry per CDR3 protein results from TCRdb running MiXCR on the PCR reads. The table shows about 460,000 distinct CDR3 sequences, with roughly an eighth occurring only once. This sample comprised PBMCs from the stem cell graft donor, obtained from the stem cell graft. V usage is TRBV5-6 and J usage is TRBJ1-1, with 8 nucleotides matching TRBD1. The receptor comes from a human donor who donated a stem cell graft to a child with combined immunodeficiency. The CDR3 is CASSAAGGLGNTEAFF. CDR3 in DNA: TGTGCCAGCAGCGCAGCAGGGGGCTTGGGGAACACTGAAGCTTTCTTT.